A selection of T cell receptor beta chains follows, all from one sample in a study of PD-1 blockade in mismatch repair-deficient tumors. Using immunoSEQ multiplex PCR, the repertoire was profiled, and TCRdb retains in-frame clones only, with some absent. The table lists tens of thousands of clones, 70% to 90% of them singletons. The sequenced sample was peripheral blood, obtained less than 95 weeks after starting pembrolizumab. These receptor sequences come from an adult with mismatch repair-deficient cancer. The CDR3 runs from the conserved cysteine through the conserved F or W. A D gene is named only where the DNA matches it firmly. Size is stated for part of the rows, as once, few or many counts, or as a class when the clone is expanded.

j_gene,abundance,d_gene,v_gene,CDR3aa,CDR3nt
TRBJ2-3,.,TRBD2,TRBV5-1,CASSSYGTSGPGGDTQYF,TGCGCCAGCAGCTCTTATGGGACTAGCGGCCCTGGGGGCGATACGCAGTATTTT
TRBJ2-2,.,TRBD2,TRBV4-3,CASSLGLAGFTGELFF,TGCGCCAGCAGCCTCGGACTAGCGGGGTTCACCGGGGAGCTGTTTTTT
TRBJ2-6,once,.,TRBV5-1,CASSWTGTGSSGANVLTF,TGCGCCAGCAGCTGGACCGGGACTGGAAGCTCTGGGGCCAACGTCCTGACTTTC
TRBJ2-7,medium-sized,.,TRBV15,CATSRAGFTYEQYF,TGTGCCACCAGCAGAGCAGGGTTCACCTACGAGCAGTACTTC
TRBJ2-3,.,.,TRBV27,CASSLGGDTQYF,TGTGCCAGCAGTTTAGGGGGAGATACGCAGTATTTT
TRBJ2-2,few,.,TRBV11-3,CASSPGVTGELFF,TGTGCCAGCAGCCCCGGAGTCACCGGGGAGCTGTTTTTT
TRBJ2-3,once,.,TRBV4-2,CASSQVPNTDTQYF,TGTGCCAGCAGCCAAGTCCCAAACACAGATACGCAGTATTTT
TRBJ2-7,few,.,TRBV10-1,CASSDVGSTAEQYF,TGCGCCAGCAGTGATGTTGGCTCCACCGCCGAGCAGTACTTC
TRBJ1-2,.,.,TRBV10-3,CAISVRAFEGYTF,TGTGCCATCAGTGTGCGGGCGTTCGAAGGCTACACCTTC
TRBJ2-2,.,TRBD2,TRBV7-3,CASSSGLAVTGELFF,TGTGCCAGCAGCTCCGGACTAGCGGTCACCGGGGAGCTGTTTTTT
TRBJ1-1,.,TRBD1,TRBV29-1,CSVIITGDEAFF,TGCAGCGTTATCATCACAGGGGATGAAGCTTTCTTT
TRBJ1-5,few,.,TRBV7-9,CASSSLGYSNQPQHF,TGTGCCAGCAGCTCCCTAGGCTATAGCAATCAGCCCCAGCATTTT
TRBJ2-7,.,TRBD2,TRBV9,CASSVGVSGTYEQYF,TGTGCCAGCAGCGTAGGGGTAAGCGGGACGTACGAGCAGTACTTC
TRBJ2-7,.,.,TRBV11-2,CASSLSGTQTYEQYF,TGTGCCAGCAGCTTGTCCGGGACACAAACCTACGAGCAGTACTTC
TRBJ2-7,.,.,TRBV6-6,CASRAAGMGYEQYF,TGTGCCAGCAGGGCCGCGGGGATGGGTTACGAGCAGTACTTC
TRBJ2-7,.,TRBD2,TRBV7-9,CASRPQLAGSYEQYF,TGTGCCAGCAGGCCTCAACTAGCGGGGTCCTACGAGCAGTACTTC
TRBJ2-7,.,.,TRBV4-2,CASSQEGGGTSSSYEQYF,TGTGCCAGCAGCCAAGAAGGAGGAGGGACATCAAGCTCCTACGAGCAGTACTTC
TRBJ1-1,.,.,TRBV13,CASSSGGTEAFF,TGTGCCAGCAGCTCGGGCGGCACTGAAGCTTTCTTT
TRBJ1-3,once,TRBD1,TRBV5-1,CASSPRPLDRAGNTIYF,TGCGCCAGCAGCCCAAGACCTTTGGACAGGGCTGGAAACACCATATATTTT
TRBJ2-3,.,TRBD2,TRBV11-2,CASSPLRASGTDTQYF,TGTGCCAGCAGCCCCCTCAGGGCTAGCGGTACAGATACGCAGTATTTT
TRBJ2-1,.,TRBD2,TRBV19,CASSEPGLAPYNEQFF,TGTGCCAGTAGTGAACCGGGACTAGCACCCTACAATGAGCAGTTCTTC
TRBJ1-1,.,.,TRBV6-6,CASSLTRVRSWTEAFF,TGTGCCAGCAGTTTAACTCGGGTCAGGAGTTGGACTGAAGCTTTCTTT
TRBJ2-1,.,TRBD1,TRBV4-1,CASSQTRDSNEQFF,TGCGCCAGCAGCCAGACCCGGGACAGCAATGAGCAGTTCTTC